What follows are 9 T cell receptor beta chains derived from one specimen sequenced in a study of T cell changes during pregnancy in multiple sclerosis. Repertoires were generated with immunoSEQ multiplex PCR, while TCRdb's copy carries only in-frame clones and drops some. Of tens of thousands of clones detected, 70% to 90% appear once; the ten largest clones hold approximately 5%. The sample was CD8+ T cells from peripheral blood mononuclear cells, taken in the second trimester of pregnancy. The receptors shown here come from a female donor in good health, enrolled as a control in a pregnancy study.

The chain carries TRBV7-2 and TRBJ2-7; TRBD1 is a possible D gene (6 bases). Germline CDR1 and CDR2: SGHTA and FQGNSA. This CDR3 has 13 residues. The V end lost 5 bases, the J end lost 1 base, and 9 bases lay between the germline ends. The CDR3 spells CASSSTGSYEQYF. The CDR3 bases are TGTGCCAGCAGCAGTACAGGGTCCTACGAGCAGTACTTC.

This clone was seen just once. This chain connects TRBV6-5 to TRBJ2-3; maybe TRBD2 (7 bases). The CDR3 is 13 amino acids. Per the germline V gene, CDR1 is MNHEY and CDR2 is SVGAGI. V was trimmed by 10 bases and J by 5 bases, leaving 16 bases between them. This CDR3 reads CAIGRGGLDTQYF. The DNA of the CDR3 is TGTGCCATTGGGAGGGGGGGGCTAGATACGCAGTATTTT.

This chain joins TRBV7-9 and TRBJ2-4, with TRBD2 as a possible D gene (5 bases). Germline CDR1 is SEHNR and CDR2 is FQNEAQ (reference sequence). Deletions cut 2 bases from V and 8 bases from J, with 19 bases between. The CDR3 sequence is 16 residues long. The DNA for the CDR3 is TGTGCCAGCAGCTTATGGACTCTAAGAGATAGGCACATTCAGTACTTC. Translating gives CASSLWTLRDRHIQYF.

The V call is TRBV11-1, the J call TRBJ1-1, with 7 nucleotides matching TRBD1. Per germline, CDR1 SGHAT and CDR2 FQDESV (reference sequence). V lost 4 bases and J lost 2; bases outside the gene matches: 19. The CDR3 contains 19 residues. In DNA form, the CDR3 reads TGTGCCAGCAGCTCCAATCCCGACAGGGCACTCGGATTTAACACTGAAGCTTTCTTT. Translation: CASSSNPDRALGFNTEAFF.

The chain has TRBV5-3 and TRBJ2-5; 11 nucleotides agree with TRBD2. The J call may be in error: the DNA end matches TRBJ2-7 better. Being an ORF, TRBV5-3 has a function that is uncertain. CDR3 length equals 15 residues. CDR3 nucleotides: TGTGCCAGAAGCCCCCCTAGCGGGAGGCCTTACGAGCAGTACTTC. It yields the protein CARSPPSGRPYEQYF.

CDR3 in amino acids: CASSFHGSPNYGYTF. CDR3 DNA: TGTGCCAGCAGCTTTCACGGGAGTCCTAACTATGGCTACACCTTC. The chain links TRBV7-8 to TRBJ1-2; D call uncertain. Trimming cost V 3 bases and J 0 bases, with 11 bases left between them. Germline assignment: CDR1 SGHVS and CDR2 FQNEAQ. This CDR3 comprises 15 residues. The variable domain in full, with the rest retrieved from reference TRBV7-8 and TRBJ1-2, is GAGVSQSPRYKVAKRGQDVALRCDPISGHVSLFWYQQALGQGPEFLTYFQNEAQLDKSGLPSDRFFAERPEGSVSTLKIQRTQQEDSAVYLCASSFHGSPNYGYTFGSGTRLTVV.

This chain links TRBV27 with TRBJ1-2; D unclear. The CDR3 extends over 11 amino acids. Trimming removed 9 bases from V and 6 bases from J, with 11 bases in between. The germline V gene encodes CDR1 MNHEY and CDR2 SMNVEV (reference sequence). The CDR3 loop is CARDSAHGYTF. The CDR3 DNA reads as TGTGCCAGGGACTCGGCTCATGGCTACACCTTC.

The chain recombines TRBV28 with TRBJ1-4; the D gene is possibly TRBD1 (6 bases). CDR1 is MDHEN and CDR2 is SYDVKM in the germline V gene. The germline V and J ends were trimmed by 6 bases and 3 bases, with 14 bases remaining between them. This CDR3 is 15 amino acids long. The CDR3 nucleotides are TGTGCCAGCAGCCAATACAGGGAATCTAATGAAAAACTGTTTTTT. It codes for CASSQYRESNEKLFF.

V gene TRBV29-1 combines with J gene TRBJ2-7, with a tentative D call TRBD2 (5 bases). V shed 3 bases and J shed 5 bases, with 11 bases lying between them. This CDR3 spans 12 amino acids. CDR1 SQVTM and CDR2 ANQGSEA come from the germline V gene. The chain's CDR3 is CSVDTGNHEQYF. In DNA form, the CDR3 reads TGCAGCGTTGACACGGGGAACCACGAGCAGTACTTC.